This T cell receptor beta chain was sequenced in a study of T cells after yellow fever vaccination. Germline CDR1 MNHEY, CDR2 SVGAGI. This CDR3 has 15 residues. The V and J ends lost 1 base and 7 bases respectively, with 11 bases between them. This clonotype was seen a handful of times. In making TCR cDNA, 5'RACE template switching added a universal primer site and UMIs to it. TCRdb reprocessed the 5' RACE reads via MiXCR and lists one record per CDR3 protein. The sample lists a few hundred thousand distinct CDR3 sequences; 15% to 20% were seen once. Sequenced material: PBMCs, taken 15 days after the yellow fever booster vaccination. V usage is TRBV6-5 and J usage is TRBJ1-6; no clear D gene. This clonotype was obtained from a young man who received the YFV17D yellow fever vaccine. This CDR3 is CASSYLAPVNSPLHF. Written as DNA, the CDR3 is TGTGCCAGCAGTTACTTAGCCCCAGTAAATTCACCCCTCCACTTT.